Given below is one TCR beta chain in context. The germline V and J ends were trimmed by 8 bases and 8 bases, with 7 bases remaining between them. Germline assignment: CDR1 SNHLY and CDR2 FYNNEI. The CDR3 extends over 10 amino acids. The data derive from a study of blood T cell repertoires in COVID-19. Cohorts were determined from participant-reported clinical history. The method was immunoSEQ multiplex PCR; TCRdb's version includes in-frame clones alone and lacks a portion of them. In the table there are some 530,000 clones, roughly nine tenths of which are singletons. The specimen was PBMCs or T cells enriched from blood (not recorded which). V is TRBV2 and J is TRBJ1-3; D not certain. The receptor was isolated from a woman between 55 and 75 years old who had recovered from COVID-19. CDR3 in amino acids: CASPEDTIYF. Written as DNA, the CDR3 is TGTGCCAGCCCGGAGGACACCATATATTTT.